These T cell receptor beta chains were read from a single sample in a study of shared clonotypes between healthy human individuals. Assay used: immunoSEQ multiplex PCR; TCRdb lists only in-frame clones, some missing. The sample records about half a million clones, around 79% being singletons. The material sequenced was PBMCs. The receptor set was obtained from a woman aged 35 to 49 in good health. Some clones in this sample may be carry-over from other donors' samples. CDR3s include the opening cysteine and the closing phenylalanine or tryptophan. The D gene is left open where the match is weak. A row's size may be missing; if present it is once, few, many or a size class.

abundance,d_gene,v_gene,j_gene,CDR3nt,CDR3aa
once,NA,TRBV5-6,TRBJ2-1,TGTGCCAGCAGCCTGAGCGGGACAGCTGAGCAGTTCTTC,CASSLSGTAEQFF
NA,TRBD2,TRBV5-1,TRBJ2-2,TGCGCCAGCAGCCCGGGACTAGCGGCCACCGGGGAGCTGTTTTTT,CASSPGLAATGELFF
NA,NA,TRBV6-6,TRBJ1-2,TGTGCCAGCAGCGAGACCCAGGTGAATAACTATGGCTACACCTTC,CASSETQVNNYGYTF
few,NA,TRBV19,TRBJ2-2,TGTGCCAGTAGGAAAGGGGGGTACACCGGGGAGCTGTTTTTT,CASRKGGYTGELFF
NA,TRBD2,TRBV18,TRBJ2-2,TGTGCCAGCTCACCACTCGAGGCGGGAGGAGGGACCGGGGAGCTGTTTTTT,CASSPLEAGGGTGELFF
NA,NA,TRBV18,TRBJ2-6,TGTGCCAGCTCACCTTCTGGGGCCAACGTCCTGACTTTC,CASSPSGANVLTF
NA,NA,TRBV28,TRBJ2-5,TGTGCCAGCAGCCCATCCCGGGACAATGGGGAGACCCAGTACTTC,CASSPSRDNGETQYF
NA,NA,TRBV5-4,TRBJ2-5,TGTGCCAGCAGCTTAGGAGGGCAGGGAGGGGGTCAAGAGACCCAGTACTTC,CASSLGGQGGGQETQYF
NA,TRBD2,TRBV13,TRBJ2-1,TGTGCCAGCAGCTTAGGGCTAGCGGGATCGAATGAGCAGTTCTTC,CASSLGLAGSNEQFF
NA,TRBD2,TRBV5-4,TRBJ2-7,TGTGCCAGAAGCTTGGCCCCCGGGACTAGCGTACCCTGGCCCTTC,CARSLAPGTSVPWPF
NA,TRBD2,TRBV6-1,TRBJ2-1,TGTGCCAGCAGTGACGACGCGGGAGGGCAGGATGAGCAGTTCTTC,CASSDDAGGQDEQFF
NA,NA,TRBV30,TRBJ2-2,TGTGCCTGGAGTGTAGTAAGGTACACCGGGGAGCTGTTTTTT,CAWSVVRYTGELFF
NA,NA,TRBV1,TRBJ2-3,TGCACCAACCTGAATAGGGCAGGGCCAGATACGCAGTATTTT,CTNLNRAGPDTQYF
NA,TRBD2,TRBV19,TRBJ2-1,TGTGCCAGTAGTCCTAGCGGGAGGTCCTACAATGAGCAGTTCTTC,CASSPSGRSYNEQFF
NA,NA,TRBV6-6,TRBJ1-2,TGTGCCAGCACCCGGGACGGGACCTATGGCTACACCTTC,CASTRDGTYGYTF
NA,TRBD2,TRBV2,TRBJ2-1,TGTGCCAGCAGTGAACTAGCGGGAGCGCCTCGAGGAAATGAGCAGTTCTTC,CASSELAGAPRGNEQFF
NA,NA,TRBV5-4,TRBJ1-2,TGTGCCAGCAGTAACGATTTGGGACAATTTACATATGGCTACACCTTC,CASSNDLGQFTYGYTF
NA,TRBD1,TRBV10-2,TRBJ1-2,TGCGCCAGCAGCAGGGGGCGGACTTATGGCTACACCTTC,CASSRGRTYGYTF
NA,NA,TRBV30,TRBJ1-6,TGTGCCTGGAGGGCGGGCTCCTATAATTCACCCCTCCACTTT,CAWRAGSYNSPLHF
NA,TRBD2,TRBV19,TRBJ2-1,TGTGCCAGTACCGCAGCGGGCGGGAGGGTTAATGAGCAGTTCTTC,CASTAAGGRVNEQFF
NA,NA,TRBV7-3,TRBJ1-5,TGTGCCAGCAGCCTCGACAGGAATCAGCCCCAGCATTTT,CASSLDRNQPQHF
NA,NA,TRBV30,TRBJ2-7,TGTGCCTGGAGTATCCACCGGGACATGCAGTACTTC,CAWSIHRDMQYF
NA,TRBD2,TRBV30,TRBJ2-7,TGTGCCTGGAGTGCAGGACTAGCGGGCGACTACGAGCAGTACTTC,CAWSAGLAGDYEQYF
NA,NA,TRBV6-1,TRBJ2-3,TGTGCCAGCAGCCCCACTAGAGGGGCCACAGATACGCAGTATTTT,CASSPTRGATDTQYF
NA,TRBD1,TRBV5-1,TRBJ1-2,TGCGCCAGCAGCCCGACAGGGGGCGATGGCTACACCTTC,CASSPTGGDGYTF
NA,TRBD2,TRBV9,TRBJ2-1,TGTGCCAGCGGGGGCCCCGGGAAAGCGGGAGAGGGGAAGATAACCTACAATGAGCAGTTCTTC,CASGGPGKAGEGKITYNEQFF
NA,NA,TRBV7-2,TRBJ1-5,TGTGCCAGCAGCTTAGATTACAATCAGCCCCAGCATTTT,CASSLDYNQPQHF
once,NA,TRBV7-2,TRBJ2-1,TGTGCCAGCAGCCCCGGAGGGTTCAACAATGAGCAGTTCTTC,CASSPGGFNNEQFF
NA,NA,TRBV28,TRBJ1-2,TGTGCCAGCAGCCCCCGGGGGCGGGTCAGCTATGGCTACACCTTC,CASSPRGRVSYGYTF
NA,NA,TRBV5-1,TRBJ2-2,TGCGCCAGCAGCCCACGGGAGGACAGCACCGGGGAGCTGTTTTTT,CASSPREDSTGELFF
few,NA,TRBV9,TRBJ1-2,TGTGCCAGCAGCGGGGGGCCCCAGGGCGCCTATGGCTACACCTTC,CASSGGPQGAYGYTF
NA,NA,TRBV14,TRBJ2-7,TGTGCCAGCAGCCAATCACTTCGACTAGGGTCCTACGAGCAGTACTTC,CASSQSLRLGSYEQYF
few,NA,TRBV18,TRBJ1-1,TGTGCCAGTTCCGACGGGGTCACTGAAGCTTTCTTT,CASSDGVTEAFF
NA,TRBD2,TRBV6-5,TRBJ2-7,TGTGCCAGCAGTAACTATCGACTAGCGGGAGTGAGCGAGCAGTACTTC,CASSNYRLAGVSEQYF
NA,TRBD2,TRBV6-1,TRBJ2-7,TGTGCCAGCAGGACCCTAGCGGGAGGGCCGAGGGAGCAGTACTTC,CASRTLAGGPREQYF
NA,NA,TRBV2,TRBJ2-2,TGTGCCAGCAGAAGCGAACCCCTTACCGGGGAGCTGTTTTTT,CASRSEPLTGELFF
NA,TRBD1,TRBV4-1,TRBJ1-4,TGCGCCAGCAGCCACCCGGGGCGGGACAGGGGGCTAAAACTGTTTTTT,CASSHPGRDRGLKLFF
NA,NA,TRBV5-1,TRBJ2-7,TGCGCCAGCAGCTTGGATGGGGGTGCGACCTACGAGCAGTACTTC,CASSLDGGATYEQYF
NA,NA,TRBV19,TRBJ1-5,TGTGCCAGTAGTATAAGGGGAGCGGGGATTCATAGCAATCAGCCCCAGCATTTT,CASSIRGAGIHSNQPQHF
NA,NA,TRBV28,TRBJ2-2,TGTGCCAGCAGTCAGGGACAGAACACCGGGGAGCTGTTTTTT,CASSQGQNTGELFF
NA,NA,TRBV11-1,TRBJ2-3,TGTGCCAGCAGCTTTTGGGGTCGGCCCACAGATACGCAGTATTTT,CASSFWGRPTDTQYF
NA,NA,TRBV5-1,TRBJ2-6,TGCGCCAGCAGCTTGGCCACTGGGGCCAACGTCCTGACTTTC,CASSLATGANVLTF
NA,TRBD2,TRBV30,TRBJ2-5,TGTGCCTGGAGACTAGCGGGAGGAGAGACCCAGTACTTC,CAWRLAGGETQYF
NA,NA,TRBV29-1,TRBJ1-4,TGCAGCTTCCGCCGTCGGACAACTAATGAAAAACTGTTTTTT,CSFRRRTTNEKLFF